This TCR beta chain was profiled in a study of cytomegalovirus exposure and HLA in healthy donors. The PCR contained 60 Vbeta and 13 Jbeta primers. Sequencing used immunoSEQ multiplex PCR; TCRdb keeps in-frame clones, though not all of them. The table lists around 93,000 clones, over 55% of them singletons, with 5.5% to 6.5% in the top ten. The CDR3 is made up of 14 amino acids. Germline trimming cut 1 base from V and 3 bases from J; bases unmatched to any gene: 3. The germline CDR1 and CDR2 sequences are LGHNA and YSLEER. The chain links TRBV4-3 to TRBJ2-7, with 7 bases that match TRBD1. Sequenced sample: PBMCs. The TCR sequence derives from a boy under 18 in good health and CMV-seropositive. Here the CDR3 reads CASSQGRQGYEQYF. CDR3 coding DNA: TGCGCCAGCAGCCAAGGTAGACAGGGCTACGAGCAGTACTTC.